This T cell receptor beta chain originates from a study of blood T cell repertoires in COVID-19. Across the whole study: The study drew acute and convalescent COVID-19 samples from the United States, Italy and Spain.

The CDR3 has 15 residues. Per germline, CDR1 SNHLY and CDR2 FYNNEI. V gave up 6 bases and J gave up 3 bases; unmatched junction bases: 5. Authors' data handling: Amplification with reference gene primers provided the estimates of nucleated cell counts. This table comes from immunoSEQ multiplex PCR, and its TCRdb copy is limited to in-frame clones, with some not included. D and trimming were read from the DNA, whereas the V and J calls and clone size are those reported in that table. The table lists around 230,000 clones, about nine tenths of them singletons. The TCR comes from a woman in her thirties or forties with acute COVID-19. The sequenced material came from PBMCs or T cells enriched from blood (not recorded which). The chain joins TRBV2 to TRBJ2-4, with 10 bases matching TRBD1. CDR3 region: CASRSGQGNKNIQYF. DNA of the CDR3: TGTGCCAGCAGGTCGGGACAGGGGAACAAAAACATTCAGTACTTC.